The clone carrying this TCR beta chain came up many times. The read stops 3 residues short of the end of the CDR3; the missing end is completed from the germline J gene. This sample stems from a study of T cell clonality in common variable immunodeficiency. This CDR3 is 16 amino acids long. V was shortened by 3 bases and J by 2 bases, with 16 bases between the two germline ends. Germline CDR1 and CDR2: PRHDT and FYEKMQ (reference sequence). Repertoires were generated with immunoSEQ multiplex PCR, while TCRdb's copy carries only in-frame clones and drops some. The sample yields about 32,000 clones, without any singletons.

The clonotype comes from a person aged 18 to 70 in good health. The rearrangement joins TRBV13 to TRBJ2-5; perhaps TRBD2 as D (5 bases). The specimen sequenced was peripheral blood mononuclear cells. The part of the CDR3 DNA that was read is TGTGCCAGCAGCTTGGAAGGGCCCCTAGCTCAAGAGACC. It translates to CASSLEGPLAQET. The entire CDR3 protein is CASSLEGPLAQETQYF. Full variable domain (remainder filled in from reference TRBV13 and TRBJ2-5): AAGVIQSPRHLIKEKRETATLKCYPIPRHDTVYWYQQGPGQDPQFLISFYEKMQSDKGSIPDRFSAQQFSDYHSELNMSSLELGDSALYFCASSLEGPLAQETQYFGPGTRLLVL.